Below, 9 T cell receptor beta chains from the same sample are listed, as sequenced in a study of vaccination and CD4 T cells after COVID-19. Specified treatment: approximately 11-day PBMC culture with coronavirus spike peptide pools or control peptides (ViraFEST assay). Cultured CD4+ T cells had their DNA profiled by the Oncomine TCR Beta short-read assay. In TCRdb, the PCR reads were re-called with MiXCR into one record per CDR3 protein. The sample contains 23,000 or so distinct CDR3 sequences, 67% of which appear only once. For these receptors, no antigen is known. Sequencing was performed on CD4+ T cells from blood, cultured in vitro, taken after SARS-CoV-2 vaccination. The receptors come from a human donor who received a COVID-19 vaccine.

This clonotype was observed a handful of times. The chain combines TRBV7-6 with TRBJ2-5, with 7 positions matching TRBD2. V was clipped by 1 base and J by 2 bases; unmatched bases: 7. Germline CDR1 reads SGHVS; CDR2 reads FNYEAQ. The CDR3 has 16 residues. CDR3 region: CASSLDYGGGQETQYF. DNA of the CDR3: TGTGCCAGCAGCTTAGATTATGGGGGGGGGCAAGAGACCCAGTACTTC.

In its sample, this clonotype was seen a few times. V gene TRBV7-2 combines with J gene TRBJ2-7; 9 bases match TRBD1. The junction had 4 bases not matched to a gene; V was cut back by 3 bases and J by 4 bases. Per the germline V gene, CDR1 is SGHTA and CDR2 is FQGNSA. The CDR3 consists of 14 residues. In nucleotides, the CDR3 is TGTGCCAGCAGCTTTACAGGGGGCGTTTACGAGCAGTACTTC. Translation gives CASSFTGGVYEQYF.

This chain uses TRBV21-1 with TRBJ1-5. TRBV21-1 is a pseudogene segment. The CDR3 is 16 amino acids. CDR3 loop: CASSKVQPYSNQPQHF. In DNA form, the CDR3 reads TGTGCCAGCAGCAAAGTTCAGCCCTATAGCAATCAGCCCCAGCATTTT.

The chain combines TRBV15 with TRBJ2-3; the D gene could be TRBD1 or TRBD2 (5 bases each). Trimming removed 1 base at V and 6 bases at J, with 8 bases between. The length of the CDR3 is 13 residues. Germline values: CDR1 LNHNV, CDR2 YYDKDF (reference sequence). CDR3: CATSRAGPDTQYF. CDR3 DNA: TGTGCCACCAGCAGAGCGGGACCCGATACGCAGTATTTT.

For the CDR3, the DNA is TGTGCCAGTAGTATAACTGAGGCCCAGTACTTC. Its translation is CASSITEAQYF. The V call is TRBV19, the J call TRBJ2-5; D call uncertain. CDR1 and CDR2 from the germline V gene are LNHDA and SQIVND (reference sequence). CDR3 length: 11 amino acids. V lost 2 bases and J lost 9, with 7 bases in between.

This clonotype has a handful of counts. The gene calls are TRBV27 and TRBJ1-6, with TRBD1 matching 10 bases. Germline assignment: CDR1 MNHEY and CDR2 SMNVEV (reference sequence). The CDR3 totals 14 residues. The J segment lost 12 bases and the V segment lost 5 bases, leaving 7 bases of the junction unmatched. This CDR3 is CASSGRQGAQPLHF. CDR3 bases: TGTGCCAGCAGTGGCAGACAGGGGGCTCAACCCCTCCACTTT.

The rearrangement links TRBV6-1 to TRBJ2-1; possible D gene TRBD2, 6 bases. CDR1 MNHNS and CDR2 SASEGT come from the germline V gene. Trimming removed 6 bases at V and 9 bases at J, with 21 bases between. The CDR3 is 15 residues long. CDR3 in amino acids: CASSRSGAGSSEQFF. DNA for the CDR3: TGTGCCAGCAGCCGAAGTGGGGCCGGGAGCAGTGAGCAGTTCTTC.

The chain links TRBV14 to TRBJ1-2; D is uncertain. V lost 0 bases to trimming and J lost 5 bases, with 7 bases between them. Germline CDR1 is SGHDN and CDR2 is FVKESK. This CDR3 comprises 13 residues. CDR3 DNA: TGTGCCAGCAGCCAAGATCTGCGGTATGGCTACACCTTC. Translation gives CASSQDLRYGYTF.

This chain links TRBV7-6 with TRBJ2-2; 8 bases are a match to TRBD1. V shed 5 bases and J 5 bases; nucleotides not matched to a gene: 7. CDR1 is SGHVS and CDR2 is FNYEAQ in the germline V gene. There are 15 residues in the CDR3. The chain's CDR3 is CASSPDRVGTGELFF. CDR3 nucleotide sequence: TGTGCCAGCAGCCCGGACAGGGTCGGAACCGGGGAGCTGTTTTTT.